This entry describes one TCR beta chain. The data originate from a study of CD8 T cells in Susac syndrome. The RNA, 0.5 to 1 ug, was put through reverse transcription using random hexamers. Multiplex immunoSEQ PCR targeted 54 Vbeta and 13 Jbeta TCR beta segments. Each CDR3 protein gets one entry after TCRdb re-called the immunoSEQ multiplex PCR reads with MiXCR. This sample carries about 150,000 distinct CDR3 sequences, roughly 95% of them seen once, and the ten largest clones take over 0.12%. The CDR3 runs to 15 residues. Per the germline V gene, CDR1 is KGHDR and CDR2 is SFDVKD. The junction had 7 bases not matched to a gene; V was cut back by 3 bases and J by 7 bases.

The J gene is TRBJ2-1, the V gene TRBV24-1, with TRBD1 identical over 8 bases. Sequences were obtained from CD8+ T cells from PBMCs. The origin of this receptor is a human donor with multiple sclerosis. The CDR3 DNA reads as TGTGCCACCAGTGATCCCAAGACAGGGGAGAATGAGCAGTTCTTC. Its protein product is CATSDPKTGENEQFF.